This entry concerns a single T cell receptor beta chain. The CDR3 loop spans 16 amino acids. V lost 2 bases and J 2 bases, leaving 12 bases between the germline ends. Per germline, CDR1 MNHEY and CDR2 SMNVEV (reference sequence). The sample comes from a study of cytomegalovirus exposure and HLA in healthy donors. Vbeta (60) and Jbeta (13) primers were used in the PCR. Profiling relied on immunoSEQ multiplex PCR, and the TCRdb table lists in-frame clones only, not all of them. The profile shows approximately 110,000 clones, around 79% of them singletons. Sequencing input: PBMCs. The clonotype comes from a woman between 40 and 50 years old in good health and CMV-seronegative. The V gene is TRBV27, the J gene TRBJ1-4; D may be TRBD1 (5 bases). CDR3 protein: CASSLGRAITNEKLFF. DNA for the CDR3: TGTGCCAGCAGTTTAGGCAGGGCGATCACTAATGAAAAACTGTTTTTT.